This is a list of T cell receptor beta chains from one sample in a study of identical twins. TCRdb processed the 5' RACE reads anew with MiXCR; each CDR3 protein has one entry. The sample shows roughly 720,000 distinct CDR3 sequences, 15% to 20% of them seen only once. These data also featured in a second study, about T cells expressing NK-cell markers.

The material sequenced was PBMCs. The source of these receptors is a woman younger than 30 in good health. Both conserved end residues are part of each CDR3. The D gene is left open where the match is weak. For some rows the clone size is stated as once, few or many, or as a class when expanded; others skip it.

CDR3aa	CDR3nt	abundance	j_gene	v_gene	d_gene
CASSSYFYRAGELFF	TGTGCCAGCAGCTCCTACTTCTATCGTGCCGGGGAGCTGTTTTTT	.	TRBJ2-2	TRBV11-2	.
CSARDLGGAVRETQYF	TGCAGTGCTAGAGATTTGGGGGGGGCGGTGCGAGAGACCCAGTACTTC	.	TRBJ2-5	TRBV20-1	.
CASRDYKSSGELFF	TGTGCCAGCAGGGATTACAAATCATCCGGGGAGCTGTTTTTT	few	TRBJ2-2	TRBV12-3/TRBV12-4	.
CASSLPPRGNNEQFF	TGTGCCAGCAGCTTGCCCCCGCGGGGGAACAATGAGCAGTTCTTC	few	TRBJ2-1	TRBV5-6	TRBD2
CASRYRGQTEAFF	TGTGCCAGCAGGTACAGGGGGCAGACTGAAGCTTTCTTT	.	TRBJ1-1	TRBV14	TRBD1
CSAPGGTDTQYF	TGCAGTGCTCCCGGTGGCACAGATACGCAGTATTTT	many	TRBJ2-3	TRBV20-1	.
CASVHPLKGIANTEAFF	TGCGCCAGTGTACACCCGCTAAAGGGTATCGCGAACACTGAAGCTTTCTTT	few	TRBJ1-1	TRBV5-1	.
CASRWALSSYNEQFF	TGTGCCAGCCGTTGGGCTCTGAGCTCCTACAATGAGCAGTTCTTC	.	TRBJ2-1	TRBV7-9	.
CASVRLGAGTEAFF	TGTGCCAGCGTCCGACTCGGGGCCGGCACTGAAGCTTTCTTT	few	TRBJ1-1	TRBV6-1	.
CSGSSDTEAFF	TGCAGTGGAAGCAGTGACACTGAAGCTTTCTTT	few	TRBJ1-1	TRBV20-1	.
CAISESERGVREQYF	TGTGCCATCAGTGAGTCGGAGCGGGGGGTCCGCGAGCAGTACTTC	.	TRBJ2-7	TRBV10-3	TRBD2
CASSYSGGLNEQFF	TGTGCCAGCAGTTACTCGGGGGGGCTCAATGAGCAGTTCTTC	few	TRBJ2-1	TRBV6-5	.
CAWSESSNQPQHF	TGTGCCTGGAGTGAGTCTTCCAATCAGCCCCAGCATTTT	.	TRBJ1-5	TRBV30	.
CATSRDGTSAYNEQFF	TGTGCCACCAGCAGAGATGGGACTAGCGCCTACAATGAGCAGTTCTTC	many	TRBJ2-1	TRBV15	TRBD2
CASSQDRASYTF	TGCGCCAGCAGCCAGGACAGGGCCAGCTACACCTTC	few	TRBJ1-2	TRBV5-1	TRBD1
CASWRDSPTYNEQFF	TGCGCCAGCTGGCGGGACTCCCCAACCTACAATGAGCAGTTCTTC	few	TRBJ2-1	TRBV5-1	.
CASRTDRDTEAFF	TGTGCCAGCAGAACGGACAGGGACACTGAAGCTTTCTTT	few	TRBJ1-1	TRBV2	TRBD1
CASGASRDSEQYF	TGTGCCAGCGGCGCTAGTCGGGACTCCGAGCAGTACTTC	.	TRBJ2-7	TRBV9	.
CASRRQAPYSYNEQFF	TGTGCCAGCCGCAGACAAGCCCCTTACTCCTACAATGAGCAGTTCTTC	.	TRBJ2-1	TRBV7-9	.
CASSLGPSKGDTQYF	TGTGCCAGCAGCTTGGGCCCCTCGAAGGGGGATACGCAGTATTTT	.	TRBJ2-3	TRBV7-2	.
CASSRLRLPSYEQYF	TGTGCCAGCAGCCGACTAAGACTCCCCTCCTACGAGCAGTACTTC	.	TRBJ2-7	TRBV4-2	.
CASSLGPGPQDTQYF	TGTGCCAGCAGCTTGGGGCCAGGTCCTCAAGATACGCAGTATTTT	.	TRBJ2-3	TRBV5-8	.
CASSLAGNSYNEQFF	TGTGCCAGCAGCTTAGCCGGGAACTCCTACAATGAGCAGTTCTTC	many	TRBJ2-1	TRBV7-2	.
CASSLSRGVSTEAFF	TGTGCCAGCAGCTTAAGCAGAGGAGTTTCCACTGAAGCTTTCTTT	few	TRBJ1-1	TRBV7-2	.
CASSYYGDQRQETQYF	TGCGCCAGCAGCTACTATGGGGACCAACGCCAAGAGACCCAGTACTTC	few	TRBJ2-5	TRBV5-1	.
CASTQGGFDEQFF	TGTGCCAGCACCCAAGGGGGATTCGATGAGCAGTTCTTC	.	TRBJ2-1	TRBV12-3/TRBV12-4	.
CASSSSSVRGETQYF	TGTGCCAGCAGTTCCTCTAGCGTCCGGGGGGAGACCCAGTACTTC	.	TRBJ2-5	TRBV27	.
CASSQNLARDTQYF	TGTGCCAGCAGCCAAAATCTAGCAAGAGATACGCAGTATTTT	.	TRBJ2-3	TRBV12-3/TRBV12-4	.
CASSLVVYEQFF	TGCGCCAGCAGCTTGGTGGTCTATGAGCAGTTCTTC	.	TRBJ2-1	TRBV5-1	.
CAISGGEGGYEQYF	TGTGCCATCAGTGGAGGGGAGGGAGGCTACGAGCAGTACTTC	few	TRBJ2-7	TRBV10-3	TRBD2
CASSLTTSGRVGLQQYF	TGTGCCAGCAGCCTGACAACTAGCGGGAGGGTTGGTTTACAGCAGTACTTC	.	TRBJ2-7	TRBV7-9	TRBD2
CSASGPTDTQYF	TGCAGTGCTAGCGGACCCACAGATACGCAGTATTTT	few	TRBJ2-3	TRBV20-1	.
CAISGGDINQPQHF	TGTGCCATCAGTGGGGGGGACATCAATCAGCCCCAGCATTTT	few	TRBJ1-5	TRBV10-3	.
CSSGTVNIQYF	TGCAGCTCCGGGACGGTGAACATTCAGTACTTC	many	TRBJ2-4	TRBV20-1	.
CASINSGPPQQYF	TGTGCCAGCATCAATTCGGGGCCCCCCCAGCAGTACTTC	few	TRBJ2-7	TRBV2	.
CASTTGARGFEAFF	TGCGCCAGTACGACGGGGGCCCGGGGCTTTGAAGCTTTCTTT	.	TRBJ1-1	TRBV5-1	.
CASSDQLETDTQYF	TGTGCCAGCAGTGACCAGTTGGAGACAGATACGCAGTATTTT	many	TRBJ2-3	TRBV2	.
CASSLIGLGGYNEQFF	TGTGCCAGCAGCTTAATCGGGCTGGGAGGCTACAATGAGCAGTTCTTC	few	TRBJ2-1	TRBV7-9	.
CSARRDRFTEAFF	TGCAGTGCTAGAAGGGACAGGTTCACTGAAGCTTTCTTT	few	TRBJ1-1	TRBV20-1	TRBD1
CSAPGLTYNEQFF	TGCAGTGCCCCGGGACTGACCTACAATGAGCAGTTCTTC	.	TRBJ2-1	TRBV20-1	.
CAFSLARQGLAWYETQYF	TGTGCCTTCAGTTTAGCACGGCAGGGACTAGCGTGGTATGAGACCCAGTACTTC	.	TRBJ2-5	TRBV12-3/TRBV12-4	TRBD2
CASAGGQYYEQYF	TGTGCCAGCGCGGGGGGACAGTACTACGAGCAGTACTTC	few	TRBJ2-7	TRBV7-9	.
CSAPDRAGTDTQYF	TGCAGTGCCCCGGACAGGGCGGGCACAGATACGCAGTATTTT	.	TRBJ2-3	TRBV20-1	TRBD1
CSVEVTGGSYQETQYF	TGCAGCGTTGAAGTTACGGGGGGGAGCTATCAAGAGACCCAGTACTTC	.	TRBJ2-5	TRBV29-1	TRBD2
CASRFPGVSYEQYF	TGTGCCAGCAGGTTCCCCGGGGTCTCCTACGAGCAGTACTTC	few	TRBJ2-7	TRBV28	.
CAISGTGPYNEQFF	TGTGCCATCAGTGGGACAGGGCCCTACAATGAGCAGTTCTTC	.	TRBJ2-1	TRBV10-3	TRBD1
CSARRRSSYNEQFF	TGCAGTGCTAGAAGGCGGAGCTCCTACAATGAGCAGTTCTTC	.	TRBJ2-1	TRBV20-1	.
CASSLAPTANYGYTF	TGTGCCAGCAGCTTAGCGCCGACAGCTAACTATGGCTACACCTTC	many	TRBJ1-2	TRBV7-2	.
CSAQRRFSISTDTQYF	TGCAGTGCTCAGAGAAGGTTCTCTATTAGCACAGATACGCAGTATTTT	.	TRBJ2-3	TRBV20-1	.
CASSFISPYLNTEAFF	TGCGCCAGCAGCTTTATCTCGCCCTACTTGAACACTGAAGCTTTCTTT	few	TRBJ1-1	TRBV5-1	.
CASSQGQGVTYEQYF	TGTGCCAGCAGCCAGGGACAGGGGGTAACCTACGAGCAGTACTTC	few	TRBJ2-7	TRBV4-2	TRBD1
CASSLKGRRAFF	TGTGCCAGCAGTTTAAAGGGGCGAAGAGCTTTCTTT	few	TRBJ1-1	TRBV28	.
CASSYGTSGNYEQYF	TGTGCCAGCAGCTACGGGACTAGCGGAAACTACGAGCAGTACTTC	few	TRBJ2-7	TRBV7-2	TRBD2
CASRIQGRFTGELFF	TGTGCCAGCAGGATACAGGGACGGTTCACCGGGGAGCTGTTTTTT	.	TRBJ2-2	TRBV2	.
CAISGQGRSGANVLTF	TGTGCCATCAGCGGACAGGGTAGATCTGGGGCCAACGTCCTGACTTTC	.	TRBJ2-6	TRBV10-3	TRBD1
CASGIGADTQYF	TGTGCCAGCGGGATTGGGGCAGATACGCAGTATTTT	few	TRBJ2-3	TRBV12-3/TRBV12-4	.
CASSLALAGGPIVYEQYF	TGTGCCAGCAGCTTGGCGCTAGCGGGAGGGCCTATCGTCTACGAGCAGTACTTC	few	TRBJ2-7	TRBV5-6	TRBD2
CSVGFYNEQFF	TGCAGCGTCGGCTTTTACAATGAGCAGTTCTTC	few	TRBJ2-1	TRBV29-1	.
CSVVEGSNTEAFF	TGCAGCGTTGTCGAAGGCTCGAACACTGAAGCTTTCTTT	.	TRBJ1-1	TRBV29-1	.
CASSHQGREQYF	TGTGCCAGCAGTCATCAGGGCCGCGAGCAGTACTTC	few	TRBJ2-7	TRBV25-1	.